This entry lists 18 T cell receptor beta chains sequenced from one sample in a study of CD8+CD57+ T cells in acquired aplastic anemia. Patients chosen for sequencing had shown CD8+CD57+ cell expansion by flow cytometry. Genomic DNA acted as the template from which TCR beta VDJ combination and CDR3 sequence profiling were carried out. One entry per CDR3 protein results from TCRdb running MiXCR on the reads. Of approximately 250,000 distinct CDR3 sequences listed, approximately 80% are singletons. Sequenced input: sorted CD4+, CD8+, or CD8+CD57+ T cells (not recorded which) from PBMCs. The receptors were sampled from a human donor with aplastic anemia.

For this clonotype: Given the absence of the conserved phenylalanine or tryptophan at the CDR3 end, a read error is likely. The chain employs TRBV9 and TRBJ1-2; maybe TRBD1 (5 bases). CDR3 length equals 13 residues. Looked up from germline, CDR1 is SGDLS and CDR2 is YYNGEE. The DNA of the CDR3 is TGCGCCAGCAGCCAAGGGACTGCAGGAGGCTACACCCTC. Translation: CASSQGTAGGYTL.

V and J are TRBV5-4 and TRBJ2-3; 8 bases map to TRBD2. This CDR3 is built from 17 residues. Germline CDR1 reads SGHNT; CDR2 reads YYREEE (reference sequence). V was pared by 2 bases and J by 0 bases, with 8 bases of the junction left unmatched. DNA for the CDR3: TGTGCCAGCAGCTTTACTAGCGGCGGGAGCAGCACAGATACGCAGTATTTT. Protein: CASSFTSGGSSTDTQYF. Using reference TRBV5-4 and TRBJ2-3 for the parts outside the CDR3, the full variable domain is ETGVTQSPTHLIKTRGQQVTLRCSSQSGHNTVSWYQQALGQGPQFIFQYYREEENGRGNFPPRFSGLQFPNYSSELNVNALELDDSALYLCASSFTSGGSSTDTQYFGPGTRLTVL.

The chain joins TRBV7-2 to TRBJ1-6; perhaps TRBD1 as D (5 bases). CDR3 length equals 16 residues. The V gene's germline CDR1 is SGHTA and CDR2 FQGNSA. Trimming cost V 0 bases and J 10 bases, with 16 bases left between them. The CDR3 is CASSLARDRDGSPLHF. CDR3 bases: TGTGCCAGCAGCTTAGCAAGGGACCGGGATGGGTCACCCCTCCACTTT.

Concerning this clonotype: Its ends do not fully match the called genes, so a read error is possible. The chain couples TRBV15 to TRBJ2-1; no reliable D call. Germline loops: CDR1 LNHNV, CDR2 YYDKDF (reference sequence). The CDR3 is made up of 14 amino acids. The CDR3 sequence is CASSMSGSHNTQFF. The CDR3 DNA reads TGTGCCAGCAGCATGTCCGGCAGCCACAATACCCAGTTCTTC.

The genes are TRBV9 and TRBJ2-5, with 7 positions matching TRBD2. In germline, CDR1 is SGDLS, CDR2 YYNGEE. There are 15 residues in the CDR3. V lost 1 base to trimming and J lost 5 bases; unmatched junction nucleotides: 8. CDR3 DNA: TGTGCCAGCAGCGTATCTAGCGGAGTTTCTGAGACCCAGTACTTC. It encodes CASSVSSGVSETQYF.

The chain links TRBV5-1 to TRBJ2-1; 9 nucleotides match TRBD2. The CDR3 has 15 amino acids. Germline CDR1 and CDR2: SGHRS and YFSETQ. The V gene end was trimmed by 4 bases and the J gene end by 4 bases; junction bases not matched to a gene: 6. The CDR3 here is CASSVSGSSYNEQFF. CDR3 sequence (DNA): TGCGCCAGCAGCGTTAGCGGGAGTTCTTACAATGAGCAGTTCTTC.

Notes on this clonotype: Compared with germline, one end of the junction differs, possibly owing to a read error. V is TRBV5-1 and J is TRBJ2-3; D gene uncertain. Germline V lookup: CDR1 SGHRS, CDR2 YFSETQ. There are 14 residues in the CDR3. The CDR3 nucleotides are TGCACCAGCAGCTTGTACGGAGCCCGGGATACGCAGTATTTT. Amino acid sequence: CTSSLYGARDTQYF.

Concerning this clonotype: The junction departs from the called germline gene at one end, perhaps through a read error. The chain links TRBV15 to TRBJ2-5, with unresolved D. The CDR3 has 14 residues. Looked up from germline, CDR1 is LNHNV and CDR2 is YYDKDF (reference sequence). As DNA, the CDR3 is TGTACCACTGAAGGTCGCAGCGAGCAAGAGACCCAGTACTTC. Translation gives CTTEGRSEQETQYF.

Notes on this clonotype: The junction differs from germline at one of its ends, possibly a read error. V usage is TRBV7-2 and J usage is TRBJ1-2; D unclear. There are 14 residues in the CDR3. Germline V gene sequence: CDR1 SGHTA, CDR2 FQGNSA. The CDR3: CASGWRAAYEQYFF. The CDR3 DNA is TGTGCCAGCGGATGGAGAGCCGCTTACGAGCAGTACTTCTTC.

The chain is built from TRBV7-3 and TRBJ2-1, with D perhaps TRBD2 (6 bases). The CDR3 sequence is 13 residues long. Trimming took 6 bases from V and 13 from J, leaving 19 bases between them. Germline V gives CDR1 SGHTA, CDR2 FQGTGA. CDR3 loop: CASSFGGIHAQFF. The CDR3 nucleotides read TGTGCCAGCAGTTTTGGGGGGATCCATGCACAGTTCTTC.

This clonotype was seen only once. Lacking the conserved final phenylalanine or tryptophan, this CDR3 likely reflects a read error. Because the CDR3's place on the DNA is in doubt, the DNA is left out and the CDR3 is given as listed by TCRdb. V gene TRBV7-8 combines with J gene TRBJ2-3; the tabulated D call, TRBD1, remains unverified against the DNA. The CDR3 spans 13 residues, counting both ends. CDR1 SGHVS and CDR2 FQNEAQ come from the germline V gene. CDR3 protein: CASGVGAAGTQLS.

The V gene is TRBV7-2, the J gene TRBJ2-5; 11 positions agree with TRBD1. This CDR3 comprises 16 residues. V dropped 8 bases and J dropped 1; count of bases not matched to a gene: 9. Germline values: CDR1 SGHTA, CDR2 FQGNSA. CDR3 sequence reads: CASAGTGGYVQETQYF. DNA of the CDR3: TGTGCCAGCGCAGGGACAGGGGGATATGTCCAAGAGACCCAGTACTTC.

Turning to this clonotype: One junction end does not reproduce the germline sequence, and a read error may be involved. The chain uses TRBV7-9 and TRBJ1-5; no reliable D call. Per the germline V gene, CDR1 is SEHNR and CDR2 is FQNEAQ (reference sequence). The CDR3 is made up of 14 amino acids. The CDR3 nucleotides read TGTGCCAGCACCACGCCGTGTAGGGATCAGCCCCCGCTTTTT. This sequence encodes CASTTPCRDQPPLF.

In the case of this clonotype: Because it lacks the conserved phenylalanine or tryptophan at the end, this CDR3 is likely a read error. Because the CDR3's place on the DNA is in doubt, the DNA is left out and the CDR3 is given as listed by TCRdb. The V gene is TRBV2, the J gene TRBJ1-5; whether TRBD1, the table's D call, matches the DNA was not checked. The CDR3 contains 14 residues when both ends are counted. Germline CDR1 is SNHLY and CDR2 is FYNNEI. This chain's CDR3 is CASSEAWGTMSSYS.

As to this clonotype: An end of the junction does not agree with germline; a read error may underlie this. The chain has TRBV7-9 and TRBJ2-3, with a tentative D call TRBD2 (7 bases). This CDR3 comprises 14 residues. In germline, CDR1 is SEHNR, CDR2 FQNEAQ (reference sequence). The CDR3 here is CASRGAGVSSYEQF. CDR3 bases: TGTGCCAGCAGGGGGGCGGGGGTGAGCTCCTACGAGCAGTTT.

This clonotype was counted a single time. The CDR3 DNA reads as TGTGCCAGCAGTGGAGAGGGGGGCTTGAACACCGGGGAGGAAGCTTTCTTT. The encoded protein is CASSGEGGLNTGEEAFF. The rearrangement uses TRBV7-9 and TRBJ1-1, with D tentatively TRBD1 (6 bases). The V gene lost 6 bases and the J gene lost 8 bases, with 28 bases spanning the gap. This CDR3 spans 17 amino acids. Germline V gives CDR1 SEHNR, CDR2 FQNEAQ (reference sequence).

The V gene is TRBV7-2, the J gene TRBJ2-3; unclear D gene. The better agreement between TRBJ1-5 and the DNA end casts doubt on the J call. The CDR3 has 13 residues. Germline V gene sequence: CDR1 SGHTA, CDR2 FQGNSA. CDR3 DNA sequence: TGTGCCAGCGGGGATCGGGGAGCAGATACGCAGCATTTT. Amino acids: CASGDRGADTQHF.

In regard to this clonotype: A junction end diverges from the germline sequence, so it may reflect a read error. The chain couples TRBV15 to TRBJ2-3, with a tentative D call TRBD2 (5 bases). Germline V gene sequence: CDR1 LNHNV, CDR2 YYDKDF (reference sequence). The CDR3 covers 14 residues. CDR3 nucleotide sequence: TGTGCCAGCAGCGGCCCGGGCGGTGCCGATGCGCAGTATTTT. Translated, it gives CASSGPGGADAQYF.